A single sample is the source of the 12 T cell receptor beta chains below, sequenced in a study of blood T cell repertoires in COVID-19. TCRdb's table, derived via immunoSEQ multiplex PCR, lists solely in-frame clones and lacks some. This table holds approximately 390,000 clones, roughly 90% found once. The specimen was PBMCs or T cells enriched from blood (not recorded which). The receptor source for this set is a woman between 40 and 50 years old with acute COVID-19.

V is TRBV9 and J is TRBJ1-4; TRBD1 might be the D (6 bases). Between the trimmed V and J ends, which lost 3 bases and 5 bases, there was a span of 17 bases. CDR3 size: 16 residues. Germline CDR1 and CDR2: SGDLS and YYNGEE. The CDR3 sequence is CASSAGRGMENEKLFF. The CDR3 DNA follows: TGTGCCAGCAGCGCCGGAAGGGGGATGGAGAATGAAAAACTGTTTTTT. Filled out from reference TRBV9 and TRBJ1-4, the complete variable domain reads DSGVTQTPKHLITATGQRVTLRCSPRSGDLSVYWYQQSLDQGLQFLIQYYNGEERAKGNILERFSAQQFPDLHSELNLSSLELGDSALYFCASSAGRGMENEKLFFGSGTQLSVL.

A word on this clone: In the same sample, other DNA sequences code for this CDR3. The V call is TRBV10-3, the J call TRBJ2-7; TRBD1 matches 10 bases. Losses at the gene ends were 9 bases for V and 1 base for J; bases not matched to a gene: 6. This CDR3 is 14 amino acids long. Germline lookup yields CDR1 ENHRY and CDR2 SYGVKD. The CDR3 is CAISPGQGSYEQYF. DNA for the CDR3: TGTGCCATATCACCGGGACAGGGGTCCTACGAGCAGTACTTC.

V is TRBV11-2 and J is TRBJ1-2; TRBD1 matches 7 bases. The CDR3 consists of 15 residues. Germline CDR1 is SGHAT and CDR2 is FQNNGV. The V and J ends lost 2 bases and 2 bases, in that order; junction bases with no gene match: 5. CDR3 sequence reads: CASSLWRQGNYGYTF. CDR3 in DNA: TGTGCCAGCAGCTTATGGAGACAGGGCAACTATGGCTACACCTTC.

CDR3 in amino acids: CASSLVGLAGGPGTDTQYF. The CDR3 DNA sequence: TGTGCCAGCAGCTTAGTGGGGCTAGCGGGGGGGCCAGGCACAGATACGCAGTATTTT. This chain joins TRBV7-8 and TRBJ2-3; 12 bases are shared with TRBD2. The germline gives CDR1 SGHVS, CDR2 FQNEAQ. The CDR3 is 19 residues long. J gave up 1 base and V 1 base, and 9 bases lay outside the gene matches.

Only a few counts were recorded for this clone. The rearrangement joins TRBV19 to TRBJ1-1; D remains ambiguous. There are 15 residues in the CDR3. CDR1 is LNHDA, CDR2 SQIVND, per germline (reference sequence). V lost 1 base, J lost 0 bases, and 9 bases lay in between. For the CDR3, the DNA is TGTGCCAGTAGTATAGTTGTCGACATGAACACTGAAGCTTTCTTT. Its translation is CASSIVVDMNTEAFF.

V usage is TRBV5-4 and J usage is TRBJ2-3; possibly TRBD2 for D (5 bases). Trimming left V 4 bases short and J 3 bases short, with 18 bases between. CDR1 is SGHNT and CDR2 is YYREEE in the germline V gene (reference sequence). The CDR3 spans 16 residues. CDR3 bases: TGTGCCAGCAGCCCGCCTACTAGACGATCAACAGATACGCAGTATTTT. It yields the protein CASSPPTRRSTDTQYF.

This sequence joins TRBV19 and TRBJ1-3; a possible D gene is TRBD1 (5 bases). V shed 10 bases and J shed 8 bases, with 15 bases lying between them. The germline V gene has CDR1 LNHDA and CDR2 SQIVND (reference sequence). The CDR3 loop spans 12 amino acids. The CDR3 reads CATMGEAHTIYF. The DNA of the CDR3 is TGTGCCACAATGGGGGAGGCCCACACCATATATTTT. Using reference TRBV19 and TRBJ1-3 for the parts outside the CDR3, the full variable domain is DGGITQSPKYLFRKEGQNVTLSCEQNLNHDAMYWYRQDPGQGLRLIYYSQIVNDFQKGDIAEGYSVSREKKESFPLTVTSAQKNPTAFYLCATMGEAHTIYFGEGSWLTVV.

The chain has TRBV7-9 and TRBJ1-3, with D possibly TRBD1 on 6 matching bases. Deletions cut 1 base from V and 11 bases from J, with 18 bases between. This CDR3 has 15 amino acids. The germline CDR1 and CDR2 sequences are SEHNR and FQNEAQ (reference sequence). Here the CDR3 reads CASSLGGQGWYSIYF. Written as DNA, the CDR3 is TGTGCCAGCAGCTTAGGAGGCCAGGGGTGGTATTCCATATATTTT.

The chain employs TRBV5-1 and TRBJ1-2, with D tentatively TRBD1 (6 bases). The germline V gene has CDR1 SGHRS and CDR2 YFSETQ. The CDR3 runs 16 residues. V was pared by 5 bases and J by 5 bases, with 22 bases between. Here the CDR3 reads CASRDEALGANYGYTF. The CDR3 bases are TGCGCCAGCAGAGACGAGGCTTTGGGGGCGAATTATGGCTACACCTTC.

The chain recombines TRBV5-6 with TRBJ1-4, with 7 bases identical to TRBD1. The CDR3 consists of 19 residues. CDR1 is SGHDT, CDR2 YYEEEE, per germline. The junction had 22 bases not matched to a gene; V was cut back by 4 bases and J by 7 bases. The CDR3 loop reads CASSDVRDRDPLVGEKLFF. The CDR3 bases are TGTGCCAGCAGCGATGTGCGAGACAGGGACCCCCTAGTGGGTGAAAAACTGTTTTTT.

This chain joins TRBV7-9 and TRBJ1-6; D gene unclear. From germline, CDR1 is SEHNR and CDR2 FQNEAQ (reference sequence). The CDR3 is 15 residues long. With 1 base removed from V and 0 bases from J, the gap between germline ends came to 4 bases. In DNA form, the CDR3 reads TGTGCCAGCAGCTTAGACAGCTCCTATAATTCACCCCTCCACTTT. Translating it yields CASSLDSSYNSPLHF. The whole variable domain, filled in from reference TRBV7-9 and TRBJ1-6, reads DTGVSQNPRHKITKRGQNVTFRCDPISEHNRLYWYRQTLGQGPEFLTYFQNEAQLEKSRLLSDRFSAERPKGSFSTLEIQRTEQGDSAMYLCASSLDSSYNSPLHFGNGTRLTVT.

CDR3 amino acids: CASSDGGLSLYGYTF. CDR3 nucleotides: TGTGCCAGCAGTGATGGGGGCCTAAGTTTATATGGCTACACCTTC. The J gene is TRBJ1-2, the V gene TRBV2, with D tentatively TRBD1 (6 bases). Trimming left V 3 bases short and J 5 bases short, with 16 bases between. The CDR3 sequence is 15 residues long. In germline, CDR1 is SNHLY, CDR2 FYNNEI. Full variable domain (missing parts from reference TRBV2 and TRBJ1-2): EPEVTQTPSHQVTQMGQEVILRCVPISNHLYFYWYRQILGQKVEFLVSFYNNEISEKSEIFDDQFSVERPDGSNFTLKIRSTKLEDSAMYFCASSDGGLSLYGYTFGSGTRLTVV.